These T cell receptor beta chains were read from a single sample in a study of cytomegalovirus exposure and HLA in healthy donors. The repertoire was sequenced with immunoSEQ multiplex PCR; TCRdb's copy has only in-frame clones and lacks some. This table holds over 150,000 clones, 65% to 80% found once. Sequenced: PBMCs. These receptors came from a woman aged 50 to 60 in good health and CMV-seropositive. CDR3s include the opening cysteine and the closing phenylalanine or tryptophan. D genes are given only for firm matches. Clone sizes are given selectively: once, few, many, or a class where the clone is expanded.

TRBV6-4,TRBJ1-5,.,.,TGTGCCAGCAGTGACTCTGGAGGTGAGTCCCAGCATTTT,CASSDSGGESQHF
TRBV19,TRBJ1-2,TRBD1,.,TGTGCCAGTAGTACCGGACAGGGGATAAAGGGGGGCTACACCTTC,CASSTGQGIKGGYTF
TRBV4-1,TRBJ2-4,.,.,TGCGCCAGCAGCCAAGGAGGGATCTCGCAGTACTTC,CASSQGGISQYF
TRBV6-5,TRBJ2-7,TRBD1,.,TGTGCCAGCAGTAGACAGGGCTACGAGCAGTACTTC,CASSRQGYEQYF
TRBV6-1,TRBJ1-3,TRBD1,.,TGTGCCAGCAGTGAAGCCGGGACAGGGGCCAGAAACACCATATATTTT,CASSEAGTGARNTIYF
TRBV30,TRBJ1-1,.,.,TGTGCCTGGAATGCGGAGAACACTGAAGCTTTCTTT,CAWNAENTEAFF
TRBV6-6,TRBJ2-7,TRBD1,.,TGTGCCAGCAGTCAAACCGGGACAGGGTCCCACGAGCAGTACTTC,CASSQTGTGSHEQYF
TRBV19,TRBJ2-1,TRBD2,few,TGTGCCAGTAGTATGCTGAGCGGGGGGTACAATGAGCAGTTCTTC,CASSMLSGGYNEQFF
TRBV4-2,TRBJ2-2,TRBD1,.,TGTGCCAGCAGCGGTTCCGGGGACAGTGGGTTCACCGGGGAGCTGTTTTTT,CASSGSGDSGFTGELFF
TRBV28,TRBJ1-2,TRBD1,.,TGTGCCAGCAGTTTACGACAGGGGAACTATGGCTACACCTTC,CASSLRQGNYGYTF
TRBV10-3,TRBJ2-6,TRBD2,.,TGTGCCATCAGAGATGAACGACTAGCGGGGGGGCTAGGGGCCAACGTCCTGACTTTC,CAIRDERLAGGLGANVLTF
TRBV4-2,TRBJ1-5,.,.,TGTGCCAGCAGCCAAGATACGGAGAGCAATCAGCCCCAGCATTTT,CASSQDTESNQPQHF
TRBV5-4,TRBJ1-1,.,.,TGTGCCAGCAGCTTGGAGGGAGGGGTTGAAGCTTTCTTT,CASSLEGGVEAFF
TRBV5-1,TRBJ2-5,.,.,TGCGCCAGCAGCTTGGACACAAACCAAGAGACCCAGTACTTC,CASSLDTNQETQYF
TRBV11-2,TRBJ1-1,.,.,TGTGCCAGCAGCTTACAGGGTAGAGTGAACACTGAAGCTTTCTTT,CASSLQGRVNTEAFF
TRBV14,TRBJ1-1,TRBD1,.,TGTGCCAGCAGCCAGACGACAGGGGCGAACACTGAAGCTTTCTTT,CASSQTTGANTEAFF
TRBV15,TRBJ1-3,.,.,TGTGCCACCAGCAGAGTCCGAGGACTGAGCTCTGGAAACACCATATATTTT,CATSRVRGLSSGNTIYF
TRBV9,TRBJ1-2,.,few,TGTGCCAGCAGCGTAGCAGCTAACTATGGCTACACCTTC,CASSVAANYGYTF
TRBV7-9,TRBJ1-6,.,.,TGTGCCAGCAGTTCACCCGCCGGGCCAGGGCATTCACCCCTCCACTTT,CASSSPAGPGHSPLHF
TRBV19,TRBJ1-6,TRBD1,few,TGTGCCAGTAGCACGACAGGGGTAAATTCACCCCTCCACTTT,CASSTTGVNSPLHF
TRBV6-5,TRBJ1-2,TRBD1,.,TGTGCCAGCAGCGGACAGGGGCCCAGCGGCTACACCTTC,CASSGQGPSGYTF
TRBV4-1,TRBJ1-3,.,few,TGCGCCAGCAGCCAAGTCGGGGGTATTGGAAACACCATATATTTT,CASSQVGGIGNTIYF
TRBV6-5,TRBJ1-4,.,.,TGTGCCAGCAGTTATTCGGGGAGGTCGGCTAATGAAAAACTGTTTTTT,CASSYSGRSANEKLFF
TRBV6-6,TRBJ1-2,TRBD1,once,TGTGCCACAGCAGCTCAGGGGGTGGAGGGCTACACCTTC,CATAAQGVEGYTF
TRBV2,TRBJ1-1,.,once,TGTGCCAGCAGGGGAAATCAGGGGCCCACTGAAGCTTTCTTT,CASRGNQGPTEAFF
TRBV5-1,TRBJ2-1,TRBD1,.,TGCGCCAGCAGCCTGGGACAGGCTAGTGAGCAGTTCTTC,CASSLGQASEQFF
TRBV2,TRBJ1-6,.,.,TGTGCCAGCAGTGACCTGAATTCACCCCTCCACTTT,CASSDLNSPLHF
TRBV6-6,TRBJ1-3,.,.,TGTGCCAGTGCACCGGACACCAAAGGAAACACCATATATTTT,CASAPDTKGNTIYF
TRBV7-6,TRBJ2-7,TRBD1,.,TGTGCCAGCAGCTCCCCAGGGGGAGAGCAGTACTTC,CASSSPGGEQYF
TRBV6-6,TRBJ2-3,TRBD2,.,TGTGCCAGCAGGGTTAGCGGGGGCTCCAATACAGATACGCAGTATTTT,CASRVSGGSNTDTQYF
TRBV27,TRBJ2-1,.,.,TGTGCCAGCACCCCTCCAAACCAACGGGATGAGCAGTTCTTC,CASTPPNQRDEQFF
TRBV5-1,TRBJ1-3,.,.,TGCGCCAGCAGCTACGACTTGACAGCCCGCTCTGGAAACACCATATATTTT,CASSYDLTARSGNTIYF
TRBV5-1,TRBJ1-2,.,once,TGCGCCAGCAGCTTGGGGGGTAAGGGGTCTGGCTACACCTTC,CASSLGGKGSGYTF
TRBV4-2,TRBJ2-6,.,.,TGTGCCAGCAGCCAAGAGGAGGGGACTGGGGCCAACGTCCTGACTTTC,CASSQEEGTGANVLTF
TRBV6-4,TRBJ1-3,TRBD1,.,TGTGCCAGCAGTGACTTCGGACAGGGGGCGCGGGGAAACACCATATATTTT,CASSDFGQGARGNTIYF
TRBV2,TRBJ2-2,.,.,TGTGCCAGGGGGAGGAACACCGGGGAGCTGTTTTTT,CARGRNTGELFF
TRBV5-6,TRBJ2-7,.,few,TGTGCCAGCAGCTTGAAAGGGGGCTACGAGCAGTACTTC,CASSLKGGYEQYF
TRBV11-2,TRBJ1-1,.,.,TGTGCCAGCAGCTTAGTGGCAGGGCTGAACACTGAAGCTTTCTTT,CASSLVAGLNTEAFF
TRBV9,TRBJ2-2,TRBD1,.,TGTGCCAGCAGCGTTGAGACAGGGGGCCCCCCGACCGGGGAGCTGTTTTTT,CASSVETGGPPTGELFF
TRBV7-6,TRBJ2-3,TRBD2,.,TGTGCCAGCAGCCAGCCACTAGCGGGGACGACAGATACGCAGTATTTT,CASSQPLAGTTDTQYF
TRBV14,TRBJ1-4,.,.,TGTGACAGCAGCCAGGCATACGTAGGGGCCAGACTGTTTTTT,CDSSQAYVGARLFF
TRBV12-5,TRBJ1-1,TRBD1,.,TGTGCTAGTGGTTTTAAAATCCGACAGGGGATGAACACTGAAGCTTTCTTT,CASGFKIRQGMNTEAFF
TRBV27,TRBJ1-1,.,.,TGTGCCAGCAGTTTAGGGACACAGCATGAAGCTTTCTTT,CASSLGTQHEAFF
TRBV5-1,TRBJ1-1,TRBD1,.,TGCGCCAGCAGCTCGCCGGGACAGGCGGGCACTGAAGCTTTCTTT,CASSSPGQAGTEAFF
TRBV19,TRBJ2-7,.,.,TGTGCCAGTAGTATCGAGTCCGGCTACGAGCAGTACTTC,CASSIESGYEQYF
TRBV4-1,TRBJ1-2,.,.,TGCGCCGGCAGCCAAGATCGCCAGGGAAAAGCTAGGGGCTACACCTTC,CAGSQDRQGKARGYTF
TRBV6-5,TRBJ2-6,.,once,TGTGCCAGCAGTTACTCGGGTCAGGCTGGGGCCAACGTCCTGACTTTC,CASSYSGQAGANVLTF
TRBV19,TRBJ1-5,.,few,TGTGCCAGTAGTACCACAGGGAATAGCAATCAGCCCCAGCATTTT,CASSTTGNSNQPQHF
TRBV6-5,TRBJ2-3,TRBD2,once,TGTGCCAGCAGGTTAGCGGGGGCGGATACGCAGTATTTT,CASRLAGADTQYF
TRBV6-5,TRBJ2-5,TRBD1,.,TGTGCCAGCAGTCGCCGACAGGGCCCAGAGACCCAGTACTTC,CASSRRQGPETQYF